The 30 T cell receptor beta chains presented below share a single source sample, sequenced in a study of CD8 T cells in Susac syndrome. RNA in amounts of roughly 0.45 to 1 ug was reverse transcribed with random hexamers. TCRdb ran MiXCR on the immunoSEQ multiplex PCR reads and lists one entry per CDR3 protein. The profile shows about 150,000 distinct CDR3 sequences, 95% of them singletons. The sample consisted of CD8+ T cells from PBMCs. The source of these receptors is a human donor with multiple sclerosis.

The gene calls are TRBV30 and TRBJ2-6; 7 nucleotides line up with TRBD1. The CDR3 runs 15 residues. Trimming cost V 0 bases and J 4 bases; bases outside gene matches: 3. CDR1 and CDR2 from the germline V gene are GTSNPN and SVGIG (reference sequence). The CDR3 nucleotides are TGTGCCTGGAGTGTGGGACAGTACGGGGCCAACGTCCTGACTTTC. This gives the protein CAWSVGQYGANVLTF.

This CDR3 reads CASNRNGAGYTF. CDR3 DNA: TGTGCCAGCAACCGCAACGGAGCCGGCTACACCTTC. This chain connects TRBV9 to TRBJ1-2; D gene ambiguous. CDR1 SGDLS and CDR2 YYNGEE come from the germline V gene. Trimming pared 6 bases from V and 8 bases from J, leaving 14 bases between. The CDR3 extends over 12 amino acids.

In this sample, this clonotype turned up once. The rearrangement uses TRBV9 and TRBJ1-2; 9 positions agree with TRBD1. V gave up 7 bases and J gave up 6 bases; unmatched junction bases: 4. This CDR3 is built from 12 residues. Germline CDR1 SGDLS, CDR2 YYNGEE. The CDR3 sequence: CASAGDRDGYTF. DNA of the CDR3: TGTGCCAGCGCGGGGGACAGGGATGGCTACACCTTC. The full variable domain, rest sourced from reference TRBV9 and TRBJ1-2, is DSGVTQTPKHLITATGQRVTLRCSPRSGDLSVYWYQQSLDQGLQFLIQYYNGEERAKGNILERFSAQQFPDLHSELNLSSLELGDSALYFCASAGDRDGYTFGSGTRLTVV.

The chain recombines TRBV5-6 with TRBJ1-2, with D uncertain. Germline values: CDR1 SGHDT, CDR2 YYEEEE. The CDR3 loop spans 13 amino acids. The V gene lost 2 bases and the J gene lost 5 bases, with 10 bases spanning the gap. The DNA of the CDR3 is TGTGCCAGCAGCTTTGGTGGTACTTATGGCTACACCTTC. This gives the protein CASSFGGTYGYTF.

J is TRBJ2-1 and V is TRBV4-1; 10 nucleotides agree with TRBD2. This CDR3 spans 16 amino acids. CDR1 and CDR2 (germline): MGHRA, YSYEKL. V lost 2 bases and J lost 8; bases outside the gene matches: 9. This CDR3 reads CASSQTPSGGYDEQFF. In DNA, the CDR3 is TGCGCCAGCAGCCAAACACCTAGCGGGGGTTATGATGAGCAGTTCTTC.

This rearrangement joins TRBV2 to TRBJ2-7; D remains unclear. Per the germline V gene, CDR1 is SNHLY and CDR2 is FYNNEI. The CDR3 is made up of 12 amino acids. Trimming took off 6 bases at V and 2 bases at J, with 8 bases between the two ends. The DNA for the CDR3 is TGTGCCAGCAGAAGGTCCCCCTACGAGCAGTACTTC. The encoded protein is CASRRSPYEQYF.

This clonotype was detected once. The chain has TRBV5-6 and TRBJ2-3; 8 bases agree with TRBD2. Trimming at V came to 4 bases and at J to 0 bases, leaving 4 bases not matched to a gene. The CDR3 is 15 residues long. From germline, CDR1 is SGHDT and CDR2 YYEEEE. The DNA for the CDR3 is TGTGCCAGCAGCATTAGCGGGGCAAGCACAGATACGCAGTATTTT. Its translation is CASSISGASTDTQYF.

The genes are TRBV29-1 and TRBJ2-7; D is tentatively TRBD1 or TRBD2 (5 bases each). The germline V gene has CDR1 SQVTM and CDR2 ANQGSEA. With 5 bases removed from V and 6 bases from J, the gap between germline ends came to 11 bases. CDR3 size: 11 residues. In DNA form, the CDR3 reads TGCAGCGTTAGATCAGGGAGCGAGCAGTACGTC. This gives the protein CSVRSGSEQYV.

The rearrangement joins TRBV7-6 to TRBJ2-5, with TRBD2 identical over 7 bases. This CDR3 spans 17 amino acids. J lost 4 bases, V lost 5 bases, and 16 bases had no gene match. The germline V gene has CDR1 SGHVS and CDR2 FNYEAQ. Written as DNA, the CDR3 is TGTGCCAGCAGCATCAAGATTGCGGGGGTGGGGCGAGAGACCCAGTACTTC. It codes for CASSIKIAGVGRETQYF.

The rearrangement links TRBV7-9 to TRBJ2-1; TRBD1 agrees at 7 bases. This CDR3 contains 13 residues. Germline trimming cut 5 bases from V and 8 bases from J; bases unmatched to any gene: 6. Looked up from germline, CDR1 is SEHNR and CDR2 is FQNEAQ (reference sequence). The CDR3 bases are TGTGCCAGCAGCCCGGGGACAGTGGATGAGCAGTTCTTC. Translating gives CASSPGTVDEQFF.

V is TRBV2 and J is TRBJ1-6; tentative D call: TRBD1 (5 bases). The CDR3 has 13 residues. Trimming removed 4 bases from V and 6 bases from J, with 7 bases in between. Germline values: CDR1 SNHLY, CDR2 FYNNEI. CDR3 amino acids: CASSARVNSPLHF. The CDR3 nucleotides read TGTGCCAGCAGTGCCAGGGTTAATTCACCCCTCCACTTT. Based on the CDR3 plus reference TRBV2 and TRBJ1-6, the full variable domain is EPEVTQTPSHQVTQMGQEVILRCVPISNHLYFYWYRQILGQKVEFLVSFYNNEISEKSEIFDDQFSVERPDGSNFTLKIRSTKLEDSAMYFCASSARVNSPLHFGNGTRLTVT.

The chain couples TRBV7-2 to TRBJ2-7; a possible D gene is TRBD1 (7 bases). Between the trimmed V and J ends, which lost 1 base and 6 bases, there was a span of 13 bases. CDR3 length equals 14 residues. Germline V gene sequence: CDR1 SGHTA, CDR2 FQGNSA. This chain's CDR3 is CASSLEGRGAEQYF. The CDR3 nucleotides read TGTGCCAGCAGCTTAGAGGGCAGGGGGGCCGAGCAGTACTTC. The full variable domain, with the rest looked up from reference TRBV7-2 and TRBJ2-7, is GAGVSQSPSNKVTEKGKDVELRCDPISGHTALYWYRQSLGQGLEFLIYFQGNSAPDKSGLPSDRFSAERTGGSVSTLTIQRTQQEDSAVYLCASSLEGRGAEQYFGPGTRLTVT.

V and J are TRBV7-2 and TRBJ2-3; 7 nucleotides match TRBD2. The germline V gene encodes CDR1 SGHTA and CDR2 FQGNSA. V trimming: 5 bases; J trimming: 0 bases; junction bases outside the gene matches: 5. This CDR3 is built from 15 residues. CDR3 in DNA: TGTGCCAGCAGCCCCGGGGGGTCTAGCACAGATACGCAGTATTTT. Its protein product is CASSPGGSSTDTQYF.

The chain carries TRBV7-8 and TRBJ2-5; 9 bases align to TRBD1. V dropped 2 bases and J dropped 4; count of bases not matched to a gene: 11. Germline CDR1 SGHVS, CDR2 FQNEAQ. The CDR3 has 17 amino acids. CDR3 region: CASSLPGTGSGGETQYF. The CDR3 region has the DNA TGTGCCAGCAGCTTACCCGGGACAGGGAGTGGTGGAGAGACCCAGTACTTC.

The rearrangement links TRBV16 to TRBJ2-7; D unclear. The CDR3 contains 14 residues. CDR1 KGHSY and CDR2 FQNENV come from the germline V gene. Trimming took off 1 base at V and 1 base at J, with 8 bases between the two ends. The CDR3 DNA follows: TGTGCCAGCAGCCAATTATCGTCTTCCTACGAGCAGTACTTC. Translation: CASSQLSSSYEQYF.

The genes are TRBV9 and TRBJ2-1; possible D gene TRBD2, 6 bases. CDR1 and CDR2 (germline): SGDLS, YYNGEE. The length of the CDR3 is 16 residues. The V end was cut by 0 bases, the J end by 1 base, with 11 bases between. CDR3 loop: CASSVGSGWSYNEQFF. CDR3 in DNA: TGTGCCAGCAGCGTAGGCAGCGGGTGGTCCTACAATGAGCAGTTCTTC.

The gene calls are TRBV9 and TRBJ2-3, with no clear D. The germline V gene has CDR1 SGDLS and CDR2 YYNGEE. Between the trimmed V and J ends, which lost 0 bases and 6 bases, there was a span of 8 bases. The CDR3 spans 13 residues. CDR3 in amino acids: CASSVVAGDTQYF. In DNA, the CDR3 is TGTGCCAGCAGCGTAGTTGCCGGGGATACGCAGTATTTT.

This chain connects TRBV20-1 to TRBJ1-1; TRBD1 matches 10 bases. The CDR3 totals 14 residues. Germline V gene lookup returns CDR1 DFQATT and CDR2 SNEGSKA (reference sequence). V was clipped by 5 bases and J by 3 bases; unmatched bases: 6. The chain's CDR3 is CSADPGTGDTEAFF. CDR3 nucleotides: TGCAGTGCTGACCCCGGGACAGGGGACACTGAAGCTTTCTTT.

The rearrangement joins TRBV27 to TRBJ2-1; TRBD2 aligns across 8 bases. Germline V gene sequence: CDR1 MNHEY, CDR2 SMNVEV (reference sequence). J gave up 3 bases and V 2 bases, and 9 bases lay outside the gene matches. The CDR3 totals 17 residues. CDR3 loop: CASSLGSPGTSYNEQFF. The CDR3 DNA reads as TGTGCCAGCAGTTTAGGGTCCCCCGGGACTAGCTACAATGAGCAGTTCTTC.

The chain has TRBV5-1 and TRBJ2-1; unclear D gene. The V end was cut by 2 bases, the J end by 6 bases, with 15 bases between. From germline, CDR1 is SGHRS and CDR2 YFSETQ. The CDR3 covers 15 residues. The CDR3 loop is CASSFSGNPGNEQFF. The CDR3 bases are TGCGCCAGCAGCTTTTCCGGAAACCCGGGCAATGAGCAGTTCTTC.

This clonotype occurred once. V usage is TRBV12-3 or TRBV12-4 and J usage is TRBJ2-3; D is unclear. CDR3 length: 13 residues. The V end was cut by 8 bases, the J end by 1 base, with 10 bases between. CDR3: CASSWARTDTQYF. CDR3 in DNA: TGTGCCAGCTCGTGGGCTCGCACAGATACGCAGTATTTT.

This clonotype was observed a few times. V usage is TRBV2 and J usage is TRBJ2-5; unclear D gene. The CDR3 length is 12 residues. V lost 6 bases, J lost 5 bases, and 10 bases lay in between. Germline V lookup: CDR1 SNHLY, CDR2 FYNNEI. CDR3 region: CASRELGETQYF. The CDR3 DNA sequence: TGTGCCAGCAGGGAACTGGGGGAGACCCAGTACTTC.

The V gene is TRBV11-2, the J gene TRBJ1-2, with 7 bases matching TRBD1. V was clipped by 5 bases and J by 3 bases; unmatched bases: 9. CDR1 and CDR2 from the germline V gene are SGHAT and FQNNGV. The CDR3 loop spans 15 amino acids. This CDR3 is CASSLTGEPHYGYTF. The CDR3 nucleotides are TGTGCCAGCAGCCTTACAGGGGAACCCCACTATGGCTACACCTTC. The variable domain in full, with the rest retrieved from reference TRBV11-2 and TRBJ1-2, is EAGVAQSPRYKIIEKRQSVAFWCNPISGHATLYWYQQILGQGPKLLIQFQNNGVVDDSQLPKDRFSAERLKGVDSTLKIQPAKLEDSAVYLCASSLTGEPHYGYTFGSGTRLTVV.

V is TRBV6-5 and J is TRBJ1-1; D call uncertain. V was shortened by 2 bases and J by 7 bases, with 11 bases between the two germline ends. CDR3 length: 13 residues. Germline CDR1 and CDR2: MNHEY and SVGAGI. Here the CDR3 reads CASSYREVSEAFF. In DNA, the CDR3 is TGTGCCAGCAGTTACAGGGAAGTTAGTGAAGCTTTCTTT.

This chain connects TRBV7-9 to TRBJ2-1; D possibly corresponds to TRBD1 (6 bases). V dropped 3 bases and J dropped 7 bases, with 19 bases sitting between them. This CDR3 contains 16 residues. Germline loops: CDR1 SEHNR, CDR2 FQNEAQ (reference sequence). DNA for the CDR3: TGTGCCAGCAGCTTGCAGATAATACAGGGTGGGAATGAGCAGTTCTTC. This translates into CASSLQIIQGGNEQFF.

This chain joins TRBV29-1 and TRBJ2-3; D unresolved. V lost 5 bases, J lost 2 bases, and 5 bases lay in between. The CDR3 consists of 11 residues. Germline loops: CDR1 SQVTM, CDR2 ANQGSEA. Here the CDR3 DNA reads TGCAGCGTTCCGCTCACAGATACGCAGTATTTT. Protein: CSVPLTDTQYF.

The V gene is TRBV6-2 or TRBV6-3, the J gene TRBJ2-2; 7 nucleotides match TRBD1. The germline CDR1 and CDR2 sequences are MNHEY and SVGEGT. CDR3 length: 15 residues. V lost 5 bases and J lost 1; bases outside the gene matches: 4. CDR3 loop: CASSTGTVNTGELFF. CDR3 DNA sequence: TGTGCCAGCAGTACCGGGACAGTGAACACCGGGGAGCTGTTTTTT.

The chain carries TRBV11-2 and TRBJ2-2; D is undetermined. V shed 5 bases and J shed 4 bases, with 8 bases lying between them. CDR1 and CDR2 (germline): SGHAT, FQNNGV. This CDR3 has 13 amino acids. CDR3 residues: CASSTPGTGELFF. Written as DNA, the CDR3 is TGTGCCAGCAGCACCCCGGGCACCGGGGAGCTGTTTTTT.

This clonotype has a single count. This sequence joins TRBV15 and TRBJ2-3, with TRBD1 matching over 7 bases. Germline assignment: CDR1 LNHNV and CDR2 YYDKDF (reference sequence). After removal of 0 bases from V and 3 bases from J, the junction contained 6 bases not matched to a gene. CDR3 length: 16 residues. The CDR3 loop reads CATSRDWTGGTDTQYF. The CDR3 region has the DNA TGTGCCACCAGCAGAGATTGGACAGGTGGGACAGATACGCAGTATTTT.

CDR3 amino acids: CATSDSQGAGYNEQFF. The CDR3 DNA follows: TGTGCCACCAGTGACTCACAGGGTGCAGGGTACAATGAGCAGTTCTTC. V and J are TRBV24-1 and TRBJ2-1; tentatively, D is TRBD1 (6 bases). Germline assignment: CDR1 KGHDR and CDR2 SFDVKD. V lost 4 bases and J lost 4, with 16 bases in between. This CDR3 spans 16 amino acids.